The 21 T cell receptor beta chains listed next were all sequenced from one sample in a study of blood T cell repertoires in COVID-19. TCRdb keeps only in-frame clones here, not all; method: immunoSEQ multiplex PCR. The table lists more than 200,000 clones, around 89% of them singletons. Sequencing was carried out using PBMCs or T cells enriched from blood (not recorded which). The receptors shown here come from a woman in her twenties or thirties who had recovered from COVID-19.

The rearrangement joins TRBV2 to TRBJ2-2, with D unresolved. V was shortened by 4 bases and J by 6 bases, with 6 bases between the two germline ends. The V gene's germline CDR1 is SNHLY and CDR2 FYNNEI. This CDR3 has 12 amino acids. CDR3 sequence reads: CASSVTAGELFF. In DNA form, the CDR3 reads TGTGCCAGCAGTGTAACGGCCGGGGAGCTGTTTTTT.

The V call is TRBV9, the J call TRBJ1-6; weak D call: TRBD1 (6 bases). CDR1 is SGDLS and CDR2 is YYNGEE in the germline V gene. The CDR3 consists of 17 residues. Trimming pared 3 bases from V and 8 bases from J, leaving 21 bases between. CDR3 in amino acids: CASSDRDIGFPYSPLHF. For the CDR3, the DNA is TGTGCCAGCAGCGACAGGGATATAGGTTTCCCTTATTCACCCCTCCACTTT.

This clone has a single count. The rearrangement uses TRBV6-5 and TRBJ1-2; D is ambiguous. This CDR3 has 12 residues. The V and J ends lost 7 bases and 7 bases respectively, with 13 bases between them. From germline, CDR1 is MNHEY and CDR2 SVGAGI. CDR3 in DNA: TGTGCCAGCACGTCTTCGGGAGGTGGCTACACCTTC. It encodes CASTSSGGGYTF.

The chain carries TRBV4-2 and TRBJ1-5; 9 nucleotides match TRBD1. The CDR3 is 19 residues long. The trim removed 3 bases at V and 7 bases at J, leaving 19 bases unmatched. From germline, CDR1 is LGHNA and CDR2 YNFKEQ. The CDR3 loop reads CASSHITGGDRVVGQPQHF. The DNA of the CDR3 is TGTGCCAGCAGCCATATTACCGGGGGGGACAGGGTGGTAGGGCAGCCCCAGCATTTT.

The chain has TRBV7-3 and TRBJ2-3, with D possibly matching TRBD2 (6 bases). V dropped 5 bases and J dropped 4 bases, with 13 bases sitting between them. There are 14 residues in the CDR3. Germline V lookup: CDR1 SGHTA, CDR2 FQGTGA. Here the CDR3 reads CASSPQAGSDTQYF. The DNA for the CDR3 is TGTGCCAGCAGCCCCCAGGCGGGGTCAGATACGCAGTATTTT.

V gene TRBV11-3 combines with J gene TRBJ2-1; 8 bases agree with TRBD1. CDR1 is SGHNT, CDR2 YENEEA, per germline. The CDR3 has 16 residues. The J segment lost 4 bases and the V segment lost 0 bases, leaving 5 bases of the junction unmatched. Here the CDR3 DNA reads TGTGCCAGCAGCTTAGAAGGGGACAGGATTTACAATGAGCAGTTCTTC. Protein product: CASSLEGDRIYNEQFF. The whole variable domain, filled in from reference TRBV11-3 and TRBJ2-1, reads EAGVVQSPRYKIIEKKQPVAFWCNPISGHNTLYWYLQNLGQGPELLIRYENEEAVDDSQLPKDRFSAERLKGVDSTLKIQPAELGDSAVYLCASSLEGDRIYNEQFFGPGTRLTVL.

This chain connects TRBV7-3 to TRBJ2-3, with 7 bases identical to TRBD1. Germline V gives CDR1 SGHTA, CDR2 FQGTGA. The CDR3 length is 15 residues. V trimming: 5 bases; J trimming: 4 bases; junction bases outside the gene matches: 9. As DNA, the CDR3 is TGTGCCAGCAGCCGGGACAGCTCTCCGGCAGATACGCAGTATTTT. Its protein is CASSRDSSPADTQYF.

This chain connects TRBV5-1 to TRBJ2-7; TRBD2 matches 10 bases. CDR1 is SGHRS and CDR2 is YFSETQ in the germline V gene. After removal of 1 base from V and 7 bases from J, the junction contained 5 bases not matched to a gene. The CDR3 has 14 residues. The CDR3 here is CASSLTSGTTEQYF. In nucleotides, the CDR3 is TGCGCCAGCAGCTTGACTAGCGGGACTACTGAGCAGTACTTC.

This sequence joins TRBV7-6 and TRBJ2-3; possibly TRBD2 for D (5 bases). Germline values: CDR1 SGHVS, CDR2 FNYEAQ. Trimming pared 1 base from V and 1 base from J, leaving 12 bases between. CDR3 length: 16 residues. CDR3 DNA: TGTGCCAGCAGCTTAGTGTTTGGTAGCGGCACAGATACGCAGTATTTT. Translation: CASSLVFGSGTDTQYF.

The rearrangement links TRBV6-2 or TRBV6-3 to TRBJ2-3; D might be TRBD2 (6 bases). From germline, CDR1 is MNHEY and CDR2 SVGEGT. Trimming cost V 5 bases and J 0 bases, with 18 bases left between them. The CDR3 totals 17 residues. The CDR3 spells CASSPGLRPFSTDTQYF. The CDR3 DNA is TGTGCCAGCAGTCCGGGACTTCGGCCTTTTAGCACAGATACGCAGTATTTT.

This chain connects TRBV11-1 to TRBJ2-1; 7 bases are a match to TRBD2. V was pared by 5 bases and J by 14 bases, with 12 bases of the junction left unmatched. This CDR3 region has 13 residues. Per the germline V gene, CDR1 is SGHAT and CDR2 is FQDESV (reference sequence). CDR3 DNA sequence: TGTGCCAGCAGCCTTAAAGGGAGGACTAGTAAGTTCTTC. Translating gives CASSLKGRTSKFF.

This rearrangement joins TRBV13 to TRBJ2-5, with 7 bases fitting TRBD2. V was clipped by 4 bases and J by 4 bases; unmatched bases: 6. This CDR3 has 14 residues. The germline V gene has CDR1 PRHDT and CDR2 FYEKMQ (reference sequence). CDR3 bases: TGTGCCAGCAGCTCCCGTGGGGGGGTAGAGACCCAGTACTTC. It encodes CASSSRGGVETQYF.

This chain connects TRBV27 to TRBJ2-7; D perhaps matches TRBD1 (5 bases). The CDR3 is made up of 13 amino acids. Looked up from germline, CDR1 is MNHEY and CDR2 is SMNVEV (reference sequence). The CDR3 DNA follows: TGTGTTACCCCGATACTAACAGGATACGAGCAGTACTTC. Translated: CVTPILTGYEQYF.

This chain links TRBV28 with TRBJ2-7; perhaps TRBD2 as D (5 bases). Germline V gives CDR1 MDHEN, CDR2 SYDVKM. V dropped 1 base and J dropped 7 bases, with 5 bases sitting between them. This CDR3 has 11 residues. The CDR3 coding sequence is TGTGCCAGCAGTTTATCGGGGGAGCAGTACTTC. Its protein product is CASSLSGEQYF.

V is TRBV18 and J is TRBJ1-1, with D hard to call. Germline V CDR1 and CDR2: KGHSH, LQKENI. V dropped 1 base and J dropped 2 bases, with 5 bases sitting between them. This CDR3 has 13 amino acids. The CDR3, as DNA: TGTGCCAGCTCACCACACAAAAACACTGAAGCTTTCTTT. It yields the protein CASSPHKNTEAFF.

This sequence joins TRBV4-3 and TRBJ2-7, with TRBD2 matching over 9 bases. Trimming cost V 1 base and J 0 bases; bases outside gene matches: 7. Germline V gives CDR1 LGHNA, CDR2 YSLEER. The CDR3 is 17 residues long. The CDR3 here is CASSQVSLAGISYEQYF. The DNA of the CDR3 is TGCGCCAGCAGCCAAGTCTCACTAGCGGGTATCTCCTACGAGCAGTACTTC.

This clone was observed a handful of times. The rearrangement joins TRBV7-2 to TRBJ2-2, with a weak D call TRBD2 (6 bases). From germline, CDR1 is SGHTA and CDR2 FQGNSA. Trimming removed 4 bases at V and 7 bases at J, with 16 bases between. CDR3 length: 15 amino acids. The CDR3 DNA follows: TGTGCCAGCAGCTCGTTACTAGGGACTCACGGGGAGCTGTTTTTT. As protein: CASSSLLGTHGELFF.

The J gene is TRBJ1-1, the V gene TRBV13; 8 nucleotides line up with TRBD1. The V gene's germline CDR1 is PRHDT and CDR2 FYEKMQ (reference sequence). The V segment lost 0 bases and the J segment 8 bases; nucleotides outside the gene matches: 2. CDR3 length: 13 residues. CDR3 DNA sequence: TGTGCCAGCAGCTTAGGGAGACAGGGGGAAGCTTTCTTT. Residues: CASSLGRQGEAFF. Supplemented by reference TRBV13 and TRBJ1-1, the full variable domain reads AAGVIQSPRHLIKEKRETATLKCYPIPRHDTVYWYQQGPGQDPQFLISFYEKMQSDKGSIPDRFSAQQFSDYHSELNMSSLELGDSALYFCASSLGRQGEAFFGQGTRLTVV.

The rearrangement uses TRBV30 and TRBJ2-3; D unresolved. CDR3 length equals 12 residues. The germline V gene has CDR1 GTSNPN and CDR2 SVGIG (reference sequence). V was clipped by 5 bases and J by 5 bases, with 11 bases between them. The CDR3 DNA is TGTGCCTGGTCTGTCGGCGGAGATACGCAGTATTTT. This gives the protein CAWSVGGDTQYF.

Only a few counts were recorded for this clone. The V gene is TRBV7-9, the J gene TRBJ2-2, with TRBD1 identical over 8 bases. The length of the CDR3 is 16 residues. Per germline, CDR1 SEHNR and CDR2 FQNEAQ (reference sequence). The trim removed 7 bases at V and 8 bases at J, leaving 15 bases unmatched. CDR3 DNA: TGTGCCAGCAAACGTTTAACCGGGACAGGCGAAGGGGAGCTGTTTTTT. Residues: CASKRLTGTGEGELFF.

The chain recombines TRBV5-1 with TRBJ2-7, with 7 bases fitting TRBD1. Germline V lookup: CDR1 SGHRS, CDR2 YFSETQ. This CDR3 contains 14 residues. V was pared by 7 bases and J by 4 bases, with 11 bases of the junction left unmatched. The CDR3 nucleotides read TGCGCCAGCTCTCCGGGACAGCCTAATTACGAGCAGTACTTC. It translates to CASSPGQPNYEQYF. Full variable domain (missing parts from reference TRBV5-1 and TRBJ2-7): KAGVTQTPRYLIKTRGQQVTLSCSPISGHRSVSWYQQTPGQGLQFLFEYFSETQRNKGNFPGRFSGRQFSNSRSEMNVSTLELGDSALYLCASSPGQPNYEQYFGPGTRLTVT.